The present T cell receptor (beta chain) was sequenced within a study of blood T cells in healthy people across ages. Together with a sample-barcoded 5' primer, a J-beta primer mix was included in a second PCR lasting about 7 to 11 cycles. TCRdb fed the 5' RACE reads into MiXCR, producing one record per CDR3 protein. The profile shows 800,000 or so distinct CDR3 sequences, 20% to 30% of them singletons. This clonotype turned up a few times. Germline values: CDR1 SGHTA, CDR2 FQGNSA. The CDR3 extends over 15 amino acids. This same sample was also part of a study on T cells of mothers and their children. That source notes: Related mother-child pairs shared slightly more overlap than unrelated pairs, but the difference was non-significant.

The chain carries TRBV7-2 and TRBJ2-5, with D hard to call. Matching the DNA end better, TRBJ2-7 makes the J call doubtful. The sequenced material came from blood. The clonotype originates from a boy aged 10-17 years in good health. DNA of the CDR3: TGTGCCAGCAGCCAGACCGTTTCCGTAGCCTACGAGCAGTACTTC. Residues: CASSQTVSVAYEQYF.